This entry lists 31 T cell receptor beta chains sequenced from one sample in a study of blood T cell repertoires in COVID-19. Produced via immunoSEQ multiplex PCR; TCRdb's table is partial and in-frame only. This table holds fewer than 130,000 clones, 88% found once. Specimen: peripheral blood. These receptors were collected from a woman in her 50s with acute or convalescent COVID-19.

CDR3 amino acids: CAWSVLSGGAYTF. The CDR3 coding sequence is TGTGCCTGGAGTGTTCTGTCAGGGGGCGCCTACACCTTC. The chain has TRBV30 and TRBJ1-2; 8 nucleotides agree with TRBD1. The CDR3 is 13 residues long. V lost 0 bases and J lost 10; bases outside the gene matches: 7. Germline V lookup: CDR1 GTSNPN, CDR2 SVGIG (reference sequence).

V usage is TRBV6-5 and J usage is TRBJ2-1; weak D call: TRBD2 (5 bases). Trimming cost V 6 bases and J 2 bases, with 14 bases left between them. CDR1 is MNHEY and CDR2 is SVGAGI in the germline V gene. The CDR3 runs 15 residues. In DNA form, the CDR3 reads TGTGCCAGCAGGTTGACGGACGGGACCTACAATGAGCAGTTCTTC. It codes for CASRLTDGTYNEQFF.

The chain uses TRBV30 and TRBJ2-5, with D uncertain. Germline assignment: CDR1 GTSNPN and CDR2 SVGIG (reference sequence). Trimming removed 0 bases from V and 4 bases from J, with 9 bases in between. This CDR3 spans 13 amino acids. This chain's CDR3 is CAWSVITGETQYF. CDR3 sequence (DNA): TGTGCCTGGAGTGTTATCACCGGAGAGACCCAGTACTTC.

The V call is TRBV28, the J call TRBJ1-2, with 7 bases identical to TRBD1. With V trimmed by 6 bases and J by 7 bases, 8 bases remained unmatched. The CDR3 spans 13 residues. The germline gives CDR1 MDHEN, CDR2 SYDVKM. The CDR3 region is CASSLTQGSGYTF. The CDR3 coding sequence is TGTGCCAGCAGCCTTACACAGGGGAGTGGCTACACCTTC.

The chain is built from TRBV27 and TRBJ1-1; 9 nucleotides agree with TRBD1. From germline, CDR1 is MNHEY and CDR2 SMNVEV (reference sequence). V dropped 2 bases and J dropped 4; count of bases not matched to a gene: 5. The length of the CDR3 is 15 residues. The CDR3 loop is CASSLGTGLSTEAFF. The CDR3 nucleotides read TGTGCCAGCAGTTTAGGGACAGGGCTATCCACTGAAGCTTTCTTT.

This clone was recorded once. This chain's CDR3 is CASSAPGQGTDTQYF. The CDR3 DNA reads as TGTGCCAGCAGCGCCCCGGGACAGGGCACAGATACGCAGTATTTT. The chain uses TRBV5-4 and TRBJ2-3, with TRBD1 matching 8 bases. V lost 4 bases and J lost 1; bases outside the gene matches: 5. This CDR3 region has 15 residues. The germline V gene encodes CDR1 SGHNT and CDR2 YYREEE (reference sequence).

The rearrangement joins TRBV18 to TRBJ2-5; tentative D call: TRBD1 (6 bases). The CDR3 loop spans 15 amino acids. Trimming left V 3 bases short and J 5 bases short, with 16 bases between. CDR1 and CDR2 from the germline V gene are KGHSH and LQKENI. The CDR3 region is CASSPSQGSRETQYF. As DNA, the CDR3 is TGTGCCAGCTCACCCTCCCAGGGGAGTAGGGAGACCCAGTACTTC.

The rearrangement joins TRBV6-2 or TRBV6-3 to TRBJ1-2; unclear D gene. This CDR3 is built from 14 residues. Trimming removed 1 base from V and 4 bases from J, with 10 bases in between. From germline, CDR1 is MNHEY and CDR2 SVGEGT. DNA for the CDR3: TGTGCCAGCAGTTACTTAGGTTGGAGCTATGGCTACACCTTC. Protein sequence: CASSYLGWSYGYTF.

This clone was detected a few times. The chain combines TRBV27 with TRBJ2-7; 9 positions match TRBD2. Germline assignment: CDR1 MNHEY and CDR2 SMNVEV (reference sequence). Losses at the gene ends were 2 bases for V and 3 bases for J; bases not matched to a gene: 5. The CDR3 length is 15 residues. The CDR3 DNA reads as TGTGCCAGCAGTTTAACTAGCGGGTTAATCTACGAGCAGTACTTC. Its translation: CASSLTSGLIYEQYF.

CDR3 sequence reads: CASSYGTYQPQHF. The CDR3, as DNA: TGTGCCAGCAGTTACGGGACATATCAGCCCCAGCATTTT. The gene calls are TRBV28 and TRBJ1-5; D possibly corresponds to TRBD1 (6 bases). Between the trimmed V and J ends, which lost 4 bases and 5 bases, there was a span of 9 bases. In germline, CDR1 is MDHEN, CDR2 SYDVKM. This CDR3 spans 13 amino acids.

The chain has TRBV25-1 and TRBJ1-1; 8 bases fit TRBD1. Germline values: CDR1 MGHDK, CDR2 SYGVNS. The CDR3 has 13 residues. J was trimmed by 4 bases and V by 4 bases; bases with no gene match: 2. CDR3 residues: CASSGTGGTEAFF. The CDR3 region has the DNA TGTGCCAGCAGTGGAACAGGGGGCACTGAAGCTTTCTTT.

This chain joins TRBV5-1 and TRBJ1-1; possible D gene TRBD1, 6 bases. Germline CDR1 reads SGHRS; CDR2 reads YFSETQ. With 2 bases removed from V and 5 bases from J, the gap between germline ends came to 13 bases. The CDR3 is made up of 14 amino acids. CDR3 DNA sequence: TGCGCCAGCAGCTTCGGGGGGCTAGGGACTGAAGCTTTCTTT. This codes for CASSFGGLGTEAFF. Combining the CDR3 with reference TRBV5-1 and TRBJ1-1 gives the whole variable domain KAGVTQTPRYLIKTRGQQVTLSCSPISGHRSVSWYQQTPGQGLQFLFEYFSETQRNKGNFPGRFSGRQFSNSRSEMNVSTLELGDSALYLCASSFGGLGTEAFFGQGTRLTVV.

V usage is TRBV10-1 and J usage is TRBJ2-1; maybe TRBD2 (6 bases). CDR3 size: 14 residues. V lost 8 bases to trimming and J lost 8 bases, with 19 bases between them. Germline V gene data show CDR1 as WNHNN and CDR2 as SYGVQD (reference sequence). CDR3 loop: CASSVRGREDEQFF. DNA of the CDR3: TGCGCCAGCTCCGTAAGGGGCAGGGAGGATGAGCAGTTCTTC.

CDR3 amino acids: CASTPRGLDYGYTF. Written as DNA, the CDR3 is TGTGCCAGTACCCCGCGGGGGCTGGACTATGGCTACACCTTC. The chain carries TRBV19 and TRBJ1-2; perhaps TRBD1 as D (6 bases). V lost 7 bases and J 3 bases, leaving 15 bases between the germline ends. Germline CDR1 and CDR2: LNHDA and SQIVND (reference sequence). CDR3 size: 14 residues.

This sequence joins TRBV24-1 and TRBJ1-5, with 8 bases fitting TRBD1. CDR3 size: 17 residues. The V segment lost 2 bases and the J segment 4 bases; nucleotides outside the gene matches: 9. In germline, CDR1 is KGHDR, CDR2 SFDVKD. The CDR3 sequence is CATSDSLQGGWNQPQHF. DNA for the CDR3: TGTGCCACCAGTGATTCCTTACAGGGGGGTTGGAATCAGCCCCAGCATTTT.

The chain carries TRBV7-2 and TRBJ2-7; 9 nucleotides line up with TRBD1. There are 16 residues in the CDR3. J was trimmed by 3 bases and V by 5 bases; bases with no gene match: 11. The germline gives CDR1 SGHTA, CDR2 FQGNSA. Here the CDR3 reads CASSPARGQGDYEQYF. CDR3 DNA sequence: TGTGCCAGCAGCCCGGCCCGGGGACAGGGAGACTACGAGCAGTACTTC.

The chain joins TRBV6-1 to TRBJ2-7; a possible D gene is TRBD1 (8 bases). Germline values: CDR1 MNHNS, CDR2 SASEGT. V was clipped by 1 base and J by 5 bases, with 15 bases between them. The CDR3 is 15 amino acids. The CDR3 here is CASSEGNRGGDEQYF. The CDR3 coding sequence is TGTGCCAGCAGTGAAGGAAACAGGGGGGGGGACGAGCAGTACTTC.

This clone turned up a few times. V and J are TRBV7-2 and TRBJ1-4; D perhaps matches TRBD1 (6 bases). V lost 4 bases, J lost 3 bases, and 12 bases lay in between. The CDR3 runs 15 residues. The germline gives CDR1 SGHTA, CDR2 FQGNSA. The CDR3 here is CASSSNRVANEKLFF. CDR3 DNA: TGTGCCAGCAGCTCCAACAGGGTTGCTAATGAAAAACTGTTTTTT.

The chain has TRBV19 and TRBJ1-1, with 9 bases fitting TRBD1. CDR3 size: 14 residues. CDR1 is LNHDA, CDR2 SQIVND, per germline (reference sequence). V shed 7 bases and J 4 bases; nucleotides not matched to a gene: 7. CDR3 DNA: TGTGCCAGTACCAACAGGGGGCTGAGCACTGAAGCTTTCTTT. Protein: CASTNRGLSTEAFF. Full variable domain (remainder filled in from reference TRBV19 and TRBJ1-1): DGGITQSPKYLFRKEGQNVTLSCEQNLNHDAMYWYRQDPGQGLRLIYYSQIVNDFQKGDIAEGYSVSREKKESFPLTVTSAQKNPTAFYLCASTNRGLSTEAFFGQGTRLTVV.

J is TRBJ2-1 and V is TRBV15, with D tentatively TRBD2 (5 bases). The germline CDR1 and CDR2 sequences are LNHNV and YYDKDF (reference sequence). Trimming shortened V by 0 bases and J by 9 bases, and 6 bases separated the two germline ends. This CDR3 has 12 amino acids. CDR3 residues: CATSRDRGEQFF. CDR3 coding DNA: TGTGCCACCAGCAGAGATCGGGGTGAGCAGTTCTTC.

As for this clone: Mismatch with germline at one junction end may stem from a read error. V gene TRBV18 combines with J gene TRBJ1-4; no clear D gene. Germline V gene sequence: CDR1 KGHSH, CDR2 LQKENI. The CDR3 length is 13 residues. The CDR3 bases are TGTGCCAGCTCACCAAAAGCCGATGGGCAGGCACGTTTT. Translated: CASSPKADGQARF.

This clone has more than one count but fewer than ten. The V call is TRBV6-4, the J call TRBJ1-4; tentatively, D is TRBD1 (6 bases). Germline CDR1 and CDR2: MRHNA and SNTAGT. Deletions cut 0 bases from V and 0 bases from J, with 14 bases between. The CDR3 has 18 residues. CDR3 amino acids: CASSDSGDRTATNEKLFF. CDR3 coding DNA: TGTGCCAGCAGTGACTCGGGTGACAGGACTGCAACTAATGAAAAACTGTTTTTT.

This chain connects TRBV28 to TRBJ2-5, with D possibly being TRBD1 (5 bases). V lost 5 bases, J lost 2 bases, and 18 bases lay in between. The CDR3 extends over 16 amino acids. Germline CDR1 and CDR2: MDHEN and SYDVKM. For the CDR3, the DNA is TGTGCCAGCAGTCGTCCGACAGTAGGCCGACAAGAGACCCAGTACTTC. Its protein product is CASSRPTVGRQETQYF.

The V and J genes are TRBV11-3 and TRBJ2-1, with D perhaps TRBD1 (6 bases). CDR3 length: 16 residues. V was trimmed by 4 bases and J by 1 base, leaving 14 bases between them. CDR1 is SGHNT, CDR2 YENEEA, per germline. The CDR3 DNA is TGTGCCAGCAGCTCCAGATGGGACAAGTCCTACAATGAGCAGTTCTTC. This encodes CASSSRWDKSYNEQFF.

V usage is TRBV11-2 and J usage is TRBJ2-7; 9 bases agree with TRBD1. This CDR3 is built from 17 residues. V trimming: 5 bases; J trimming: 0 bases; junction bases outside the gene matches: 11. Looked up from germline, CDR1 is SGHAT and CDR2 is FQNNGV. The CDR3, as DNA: TGTGCCAGCAGCCGATGGGGACAGGGTCCCCGCTCCTACGAGCAGTACTTC. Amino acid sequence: CASSRWGQGPRSYEQYF. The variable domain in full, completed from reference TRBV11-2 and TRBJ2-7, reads EAGVAQSPRYKIIEKRQSVAFWCNPISGHATLYWYQQILGQGPKLLIQFQNNGVVDDSQLPKDRFSAERLKGVDSTLKIQPAKLEDSAVYLCASSRWGQGPRSYEQYFGPGTRLTVT.

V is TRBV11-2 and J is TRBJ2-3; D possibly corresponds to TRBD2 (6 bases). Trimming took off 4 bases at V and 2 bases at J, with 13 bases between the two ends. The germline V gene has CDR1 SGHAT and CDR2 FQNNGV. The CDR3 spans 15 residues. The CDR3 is CASSSDYRHTDTQYF. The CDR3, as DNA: TGTGCCAGCAGCTCGGACTACCGGCACACAGATACGCAGTATTTT. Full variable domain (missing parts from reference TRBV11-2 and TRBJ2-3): EAGVAQSPRYKIIEKRQSVAFWCNPISGHATLYWYQQILGQGPKLLIQFQNNGVVDDSQLPKDRFSAERLKGVDSTLKIQPAKLEDSAVYLCASSSDYRHTDTQYFGPGTRLTVL.

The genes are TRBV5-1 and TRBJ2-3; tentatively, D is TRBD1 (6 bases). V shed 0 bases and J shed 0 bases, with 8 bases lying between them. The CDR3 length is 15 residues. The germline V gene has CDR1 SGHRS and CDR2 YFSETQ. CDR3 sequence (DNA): TGCGCCAGCAGCTTGGGGACAGTGAGCACAGATACGCAGTATTTT. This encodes CASSLGTVSTDTQYF.

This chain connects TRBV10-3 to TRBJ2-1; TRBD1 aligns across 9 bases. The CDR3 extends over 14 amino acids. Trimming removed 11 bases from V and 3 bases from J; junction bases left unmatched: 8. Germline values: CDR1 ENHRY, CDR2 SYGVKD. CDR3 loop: CAVGGDRDYNEQFF. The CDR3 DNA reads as TGTGCCGTCGGTGGGGACAGGGACTACAATGAGCAGTTCTTC.

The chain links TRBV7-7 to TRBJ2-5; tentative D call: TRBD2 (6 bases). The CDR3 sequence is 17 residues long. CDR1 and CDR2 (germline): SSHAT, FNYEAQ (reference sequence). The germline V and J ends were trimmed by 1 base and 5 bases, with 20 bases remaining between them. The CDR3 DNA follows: TGTGCCAGCAGCTTAGGAGCCGGGGCGGGGAAGGTGGAGACCCAGTACTTC. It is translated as CASSLGAGAGKVETQYF.

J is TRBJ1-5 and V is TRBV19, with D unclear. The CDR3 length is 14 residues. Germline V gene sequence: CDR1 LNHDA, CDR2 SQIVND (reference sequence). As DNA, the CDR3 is TGTGCTAGTCATTCCCGACGGGGCAATCAGCCCCAGCATTTT. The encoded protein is CASHSRRGNQPQHF.

The CDR3 DNA sequence: TGTGCCAGCAGTTCGGGAGGTTTCTACGAGCAGTACTTC. Protein: CASSSGGFYEQYF. V is TRBV28 and J is TRBJ2-7, with 7 bases that match TRBD2. Germline V lookup: CDR1 MDHEN, CDR2 SYDVKM. The V segment lost 4 bases and the J segment 3 bases; nucleotides outside the gene matches: 3. This CDR3 has 13 amino acids.